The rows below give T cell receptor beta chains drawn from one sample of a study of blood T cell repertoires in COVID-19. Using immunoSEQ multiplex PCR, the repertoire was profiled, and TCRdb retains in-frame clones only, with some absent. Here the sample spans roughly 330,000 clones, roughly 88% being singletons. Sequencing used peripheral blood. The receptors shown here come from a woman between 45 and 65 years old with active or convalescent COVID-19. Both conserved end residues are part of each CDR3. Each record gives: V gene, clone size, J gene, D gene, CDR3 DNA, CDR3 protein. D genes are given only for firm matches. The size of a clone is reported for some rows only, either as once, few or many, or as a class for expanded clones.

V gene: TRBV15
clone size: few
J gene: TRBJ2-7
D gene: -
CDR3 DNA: TGTGCCACCCCAGACTATTTAGAGGCCTACGAGCAGTACTTC
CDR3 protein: CATPDYLEAYEQYF

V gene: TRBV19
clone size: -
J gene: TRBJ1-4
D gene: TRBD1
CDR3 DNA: TGTGCCAGTGCTCTGGATGGGACAGGGCCTAATGAAAAACTGTTTTTT
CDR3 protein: CASALDGTGPNEKLFF

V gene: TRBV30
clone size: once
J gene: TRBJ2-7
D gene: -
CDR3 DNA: TGTGCCTGGAGTGCGAGGAATCACGAGCAGTACTTC
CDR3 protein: CAWSARNHEQYF

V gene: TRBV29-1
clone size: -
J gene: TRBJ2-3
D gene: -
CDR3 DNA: TGCAGCGTTGCGGGGGTAGATACGCAGTATTTT
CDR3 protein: CSVAGVDTQYF

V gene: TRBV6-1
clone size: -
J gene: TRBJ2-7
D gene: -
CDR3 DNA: TGTGCCAGCAGTGAATCGGGAACCTACGAGCAGTACTTC
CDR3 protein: CASSESGTYEQYF

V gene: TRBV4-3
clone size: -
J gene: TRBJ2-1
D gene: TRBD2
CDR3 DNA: TGCGCCAGCAGCCAACGACTAGCGGGAGGCTCCCAGTCTTATGAGCAGTTCTTC
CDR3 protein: CASSQRLAGGSQSYEQFF

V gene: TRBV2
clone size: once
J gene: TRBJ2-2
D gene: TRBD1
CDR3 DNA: TGTGCCAACGGAAGAGCGGACAGGGGAACCGGGGAGCTGTTTTTT
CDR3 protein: CANGRADRGTGELFF

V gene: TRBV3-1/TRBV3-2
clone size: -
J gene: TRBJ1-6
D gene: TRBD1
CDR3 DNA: TGTGCCAGCAGGAATCGACAGGGGGGTATTAATTCACCCCTCCACTTT
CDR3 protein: CASRNRQGGINSPLHF

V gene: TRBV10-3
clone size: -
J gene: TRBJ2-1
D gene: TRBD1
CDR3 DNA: TGTGCCATCATGAGACAGGGGGGCTACAATGAGCAGTTCTTC
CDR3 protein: CAIMRQGGYNEQFF

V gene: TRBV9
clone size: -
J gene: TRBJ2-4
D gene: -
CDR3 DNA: TGTGCCAGCAGCGTTGAGGCCGGGGACATTCAGTACTTC
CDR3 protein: CASSVEAGDIQYF

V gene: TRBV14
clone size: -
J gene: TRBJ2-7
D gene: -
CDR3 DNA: TGTGCCAGCAGCCTCCATTCCTACGAGCAGTACTTC
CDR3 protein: CASSLHSYEQYF

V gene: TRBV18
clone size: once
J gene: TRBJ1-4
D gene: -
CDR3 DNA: TGTGCCAGCTCACCCCTGGGGACACTACCAGCGGAACTGTTTTTT
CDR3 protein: CASSPLGTLPAELFF

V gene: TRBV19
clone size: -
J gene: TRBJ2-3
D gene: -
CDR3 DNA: TGTGCCAGTAGTATAGCCGACGGACTCACAGATACGCAGTATTTT
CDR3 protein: CASSIADGLTDTQYF

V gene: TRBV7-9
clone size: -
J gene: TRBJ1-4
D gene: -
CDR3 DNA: TGTGCCAGCAGCTTAACGGCAGGGTTAGGGGAAAAACTGTTTTTT
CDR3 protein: CASSLTAGLGEKLFF

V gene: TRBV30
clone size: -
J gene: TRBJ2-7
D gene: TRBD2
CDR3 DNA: TGTGCCTGGAGTGTACCTCGCCAGGGACTAGCGGGGCACGAGCAGTACTTC
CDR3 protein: CAWSVPRQGLAGHEQYF

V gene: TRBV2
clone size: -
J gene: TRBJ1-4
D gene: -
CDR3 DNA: TGTGCCAGCAGTCTTCTAACGGGGGATAAACTGTTTTTT
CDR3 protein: CASSLLTGDKLFF

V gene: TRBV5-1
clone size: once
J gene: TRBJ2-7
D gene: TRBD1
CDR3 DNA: TGCGCCAGCAGACCCGGGACAGGGAAGGACGAGCAGTACTTC
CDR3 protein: CASRPGTGKDEQYF

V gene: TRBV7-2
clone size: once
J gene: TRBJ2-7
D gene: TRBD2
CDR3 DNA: TGTGCCAGCAGTTGGGCCAGCGGGACTTACGAGCAGTACTTC
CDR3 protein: CASSWASGTYEQYF

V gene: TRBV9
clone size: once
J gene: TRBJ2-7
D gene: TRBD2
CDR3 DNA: TGTGCCAGCAGCGCAACTAGCGGGAGTTACGAGCAGTACTTC
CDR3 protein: CASSATSGSYEQYF

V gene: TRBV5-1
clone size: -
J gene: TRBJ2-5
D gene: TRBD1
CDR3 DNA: TGCGCCAGCGATCCGGACAGGGACTCTAGGGCCCAGTACTTC
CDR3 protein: CASDPDRDSRAQYF

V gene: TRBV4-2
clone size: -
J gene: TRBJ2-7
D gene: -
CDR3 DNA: TGTGCCAGCAGCCAAGATTACAGCTCCTCCTACGAGCAGTACTTC
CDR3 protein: CASSQDYSSSYEQYF

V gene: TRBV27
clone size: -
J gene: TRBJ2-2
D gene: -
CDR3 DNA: TGTGCCAGCAGAGCCAACACCGGGGAGCTGTTTTTT
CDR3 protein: CASRANTGELFF

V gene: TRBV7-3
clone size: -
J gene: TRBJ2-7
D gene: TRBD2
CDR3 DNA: TGTGCCAGCAGCTTACGACTAGCGGGATTTAACGAGCAGTACTTC
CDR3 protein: CASSLRLAGFNEQYF

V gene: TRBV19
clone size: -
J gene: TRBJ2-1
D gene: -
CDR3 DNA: TGTGCCAGTAGTATTTCTGGGGCGGACGAGCAGTTCTTC
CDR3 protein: CASSISGADEQFF

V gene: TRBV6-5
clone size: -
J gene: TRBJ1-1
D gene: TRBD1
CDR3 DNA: TGTGCCAGCACTATACTTGAGGGACAGGGCGGGGTTTTCTTT
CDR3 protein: CASTILEGQGGVFF

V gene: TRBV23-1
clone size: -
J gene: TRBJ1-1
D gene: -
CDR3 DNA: TGCGCCAGCAGTCACCAGGGGACTGAAGCTTTCTTT
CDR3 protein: CASSHQGTEAFF

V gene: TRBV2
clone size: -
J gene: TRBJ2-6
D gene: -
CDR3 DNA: TGTGCCAGCAGTGAAGCGGGGGGATCTGGGGCCAACGTCCTGACTTTC
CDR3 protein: CASSEAGGSGANVLTF

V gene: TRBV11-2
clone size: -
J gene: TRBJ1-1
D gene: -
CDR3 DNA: TGTGCCAGCAGCTTAAGCCCGGGCACTGAAGCTTTCTTT
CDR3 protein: CASSLSPGTEAFF

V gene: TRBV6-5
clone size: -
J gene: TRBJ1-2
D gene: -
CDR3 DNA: TGTGCCAGCAGTTACTCGGAGGGGTTGGGCTACACCTTC
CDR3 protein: CASSYSEGLGYTF

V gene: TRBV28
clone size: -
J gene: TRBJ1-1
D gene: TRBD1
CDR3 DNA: TGTGCCAGCAATCCTCCAGGGGGGTATGAAGCTTTCTTT
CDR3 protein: CASNPPGGYEAFF

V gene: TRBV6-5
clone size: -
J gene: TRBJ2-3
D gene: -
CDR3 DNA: TGTGCCAGCAGTTACGATGACTTTAGCACAGATACGCAGTATTTT
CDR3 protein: CASSYDDFSTDTQYF

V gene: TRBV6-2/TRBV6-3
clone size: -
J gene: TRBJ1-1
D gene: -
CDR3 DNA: TGTGCCAGCAGTTTTGTGGGGGCACAGGCTTTCTTT
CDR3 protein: CASSFVGAQAFF

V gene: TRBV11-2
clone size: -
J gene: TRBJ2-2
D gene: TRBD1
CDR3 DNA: TGTGCCAGCAGCTTAGGGACAGGGATTTCCGGGGAGCTGTTTTTT
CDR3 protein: CASSLGTGISGELFF

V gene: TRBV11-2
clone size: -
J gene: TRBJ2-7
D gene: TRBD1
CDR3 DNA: TGTGCCAGCAGCGATCCACAGGGGTTTGTGCAGTACTTC
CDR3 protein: CASSDPQGFVQYF

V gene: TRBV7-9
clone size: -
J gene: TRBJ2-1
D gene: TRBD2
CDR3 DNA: TGTGCCAGCAGCTTATTGACTAGCGGGAATGAGCAGTTCTTC
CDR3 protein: CASSLLTSGNEQFF

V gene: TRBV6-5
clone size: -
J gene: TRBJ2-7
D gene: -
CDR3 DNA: TGTGCCAGCAGCAAACAGGGTTACTCCTACGAGCAGTACTTC
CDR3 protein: CASSKQGYSYEQYF

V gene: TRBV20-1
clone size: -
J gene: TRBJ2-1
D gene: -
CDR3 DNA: TGCAGGTGCGGATCCGGTAATGAGCAGTTCTTC
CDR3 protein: CRCGSGNEQFF

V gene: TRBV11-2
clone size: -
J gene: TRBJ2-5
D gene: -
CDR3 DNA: TGTGCCAGCAGCTGGGGGGTCACCTCCAGCTTCCAAGAGACCCAGTACTTC
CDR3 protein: CASSWGVTSSFQETQYF

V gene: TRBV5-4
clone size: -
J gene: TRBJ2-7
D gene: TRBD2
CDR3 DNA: TGTGCCAGCAGCGTTAGCGGGAGGGCCTACGAGCAGTACTTC
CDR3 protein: CASSVSGRAYEQYF

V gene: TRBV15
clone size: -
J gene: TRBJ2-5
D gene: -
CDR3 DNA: TGTGCCACCAGCAGACTACAGGGAAACCAGTACTTC
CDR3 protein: CATSRLQGNQYF

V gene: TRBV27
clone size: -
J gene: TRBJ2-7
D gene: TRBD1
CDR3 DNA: TGTGCCAGCAGTTTAGGGGACAGCTACGAGCAGTACTTC
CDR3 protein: CASSLGDSYEQYF

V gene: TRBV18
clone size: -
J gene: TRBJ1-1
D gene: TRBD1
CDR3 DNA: TGTGCCAGCTCACCACTCCTATCACAGGGGTACACTGAAGCTTTCTTT
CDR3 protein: CASSPLLSQGYTEAFF

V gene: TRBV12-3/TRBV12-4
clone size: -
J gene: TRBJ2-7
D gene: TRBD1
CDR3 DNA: TGTGCCAGCAGTATCGGACAGGTCTACGAGCAGTACTTC
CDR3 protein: CASSIGQVYEQYF

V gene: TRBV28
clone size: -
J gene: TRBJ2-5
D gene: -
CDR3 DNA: TGTGCCAGCAGTTTCGGGGAGACCCAGTACTTC
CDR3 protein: CASSFGETQYF

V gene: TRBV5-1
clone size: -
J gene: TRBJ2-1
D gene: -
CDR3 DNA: TGCGCCAGCAGCGCACAACCCTCTAGCGAACTTGAGTTCTTC
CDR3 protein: CASSAQPSSELEFF

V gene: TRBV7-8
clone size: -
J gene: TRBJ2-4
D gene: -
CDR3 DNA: TGTGCCAGCAGCTTAGGGGGGCTCCTAACCAAAAACATTCAGTACTTC
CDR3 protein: CASSLGGLLTKNIQYF

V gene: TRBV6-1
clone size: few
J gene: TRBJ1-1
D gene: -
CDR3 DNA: TGTGCCAGCAGTAGGACAGTGAACACTGAAGCTTTCTTT
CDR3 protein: CASSRTVNTEAFF

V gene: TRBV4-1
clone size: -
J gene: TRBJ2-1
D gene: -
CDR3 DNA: TGCGCCAGCAGCCAAGGGGGGGTCGACGAGCAGTTCTTC
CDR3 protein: CASSQGGVDEQFF

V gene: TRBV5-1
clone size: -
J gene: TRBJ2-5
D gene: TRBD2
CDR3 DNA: TGCGCCAGCAGCTTGGCTAGCGGGGGGCTCGAGACCCAGTACTTC
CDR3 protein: CASSLASGGLETQYF